This T cell receptor beta chain was recorded in a study of cytomegalovirus exposure and HLA in healthy donors. As for this clone: As yet, its antigen is unknown.

Study-level findings and limits: According to an earlier analysis, most TCR beta V segments yielded productive rearrangements about 87% or about 30% of the time. In a later analysis, HLA-associated TCR beta chains were more clonally expanded than equally common others. For most subjects, TCR beta sequences were reported to predict HLA-A and HLA-B alleles with accuracy. Many donors shared some public TCRs, even though most TCR sequences were rare.

The V and J ends lost 6 bases and 5 bases respectively, with 7 bases between them. CDR1 is MNHEY and CDR2 is SVGAGI in the germline V gene. CDR3 length equals 12 residues. The PCR made use of 60 Vbeta and 13 Jbeta primers. Generated by immunoSEQ multiplex PCR, the TCRdb table keeps only in-frame clones and is missing some. Its table records under 150,000 clones. Sequencing used PBMCs. The receptor's source is a woman in her thirties or forties in good health and CMV-seronegative. V is TRBV6-5 and J is TRBJ1-4; D ambiguous. In DNA, the CDR3 is TGTGCCAGCAGCCGTACAAATGAAAAACTGTTTTTT. This sequence encodes CASSRTNEKLFF.